This T cell receptor (beta chain) was sequenced in a study of CD8+ T cells in alopecia areata. Study-wide results and limits: Lesional scalp, especially alopecia totalis/universalis, showed higher clonality than normal scalp. In scalp, tofacitinib significantly decreased clonality and expanded CD8+ clones among the top 100.

Reverse transcription of extracted RNA yielded cDNA, which provided the sequencing template. Generated by immunoSEQ multiplex PCR, the TCRdb table keeps only in-frame clones and is missing some. The data show some 150,000 clones, more than 85% seen once. Treatment defined: oral pan-JAK inhibitor, 5-10 mg twice daily. The researchers isolated CD4+ and CD8+ T cells from PBMCs by sorting. The CDR3 is made up of 14 amino acids. V lost 0 bases and J 8 bases, leaving 11 bases between the germline ends. The V gene's germline CDR1 is SNHLY and CDR2 FYNNEI. In the case of this clone: Its antigen is as yet unknown.

The J gene is TRBJ1-5, the V gene TRBV2; D is unclear. This TCR derives from a human donor with alopecia areata. The specimen was CD8+ T cells sorted from blood, collected at week 4, from a patient treated with tofacitinib. The CDR3 protein is CASSEALGREPQHF. The CDR3 nucleotides read TGTGCCAGCAGTGAAGCGTTGGGAAGGGAGCCCCAGCATTTT.